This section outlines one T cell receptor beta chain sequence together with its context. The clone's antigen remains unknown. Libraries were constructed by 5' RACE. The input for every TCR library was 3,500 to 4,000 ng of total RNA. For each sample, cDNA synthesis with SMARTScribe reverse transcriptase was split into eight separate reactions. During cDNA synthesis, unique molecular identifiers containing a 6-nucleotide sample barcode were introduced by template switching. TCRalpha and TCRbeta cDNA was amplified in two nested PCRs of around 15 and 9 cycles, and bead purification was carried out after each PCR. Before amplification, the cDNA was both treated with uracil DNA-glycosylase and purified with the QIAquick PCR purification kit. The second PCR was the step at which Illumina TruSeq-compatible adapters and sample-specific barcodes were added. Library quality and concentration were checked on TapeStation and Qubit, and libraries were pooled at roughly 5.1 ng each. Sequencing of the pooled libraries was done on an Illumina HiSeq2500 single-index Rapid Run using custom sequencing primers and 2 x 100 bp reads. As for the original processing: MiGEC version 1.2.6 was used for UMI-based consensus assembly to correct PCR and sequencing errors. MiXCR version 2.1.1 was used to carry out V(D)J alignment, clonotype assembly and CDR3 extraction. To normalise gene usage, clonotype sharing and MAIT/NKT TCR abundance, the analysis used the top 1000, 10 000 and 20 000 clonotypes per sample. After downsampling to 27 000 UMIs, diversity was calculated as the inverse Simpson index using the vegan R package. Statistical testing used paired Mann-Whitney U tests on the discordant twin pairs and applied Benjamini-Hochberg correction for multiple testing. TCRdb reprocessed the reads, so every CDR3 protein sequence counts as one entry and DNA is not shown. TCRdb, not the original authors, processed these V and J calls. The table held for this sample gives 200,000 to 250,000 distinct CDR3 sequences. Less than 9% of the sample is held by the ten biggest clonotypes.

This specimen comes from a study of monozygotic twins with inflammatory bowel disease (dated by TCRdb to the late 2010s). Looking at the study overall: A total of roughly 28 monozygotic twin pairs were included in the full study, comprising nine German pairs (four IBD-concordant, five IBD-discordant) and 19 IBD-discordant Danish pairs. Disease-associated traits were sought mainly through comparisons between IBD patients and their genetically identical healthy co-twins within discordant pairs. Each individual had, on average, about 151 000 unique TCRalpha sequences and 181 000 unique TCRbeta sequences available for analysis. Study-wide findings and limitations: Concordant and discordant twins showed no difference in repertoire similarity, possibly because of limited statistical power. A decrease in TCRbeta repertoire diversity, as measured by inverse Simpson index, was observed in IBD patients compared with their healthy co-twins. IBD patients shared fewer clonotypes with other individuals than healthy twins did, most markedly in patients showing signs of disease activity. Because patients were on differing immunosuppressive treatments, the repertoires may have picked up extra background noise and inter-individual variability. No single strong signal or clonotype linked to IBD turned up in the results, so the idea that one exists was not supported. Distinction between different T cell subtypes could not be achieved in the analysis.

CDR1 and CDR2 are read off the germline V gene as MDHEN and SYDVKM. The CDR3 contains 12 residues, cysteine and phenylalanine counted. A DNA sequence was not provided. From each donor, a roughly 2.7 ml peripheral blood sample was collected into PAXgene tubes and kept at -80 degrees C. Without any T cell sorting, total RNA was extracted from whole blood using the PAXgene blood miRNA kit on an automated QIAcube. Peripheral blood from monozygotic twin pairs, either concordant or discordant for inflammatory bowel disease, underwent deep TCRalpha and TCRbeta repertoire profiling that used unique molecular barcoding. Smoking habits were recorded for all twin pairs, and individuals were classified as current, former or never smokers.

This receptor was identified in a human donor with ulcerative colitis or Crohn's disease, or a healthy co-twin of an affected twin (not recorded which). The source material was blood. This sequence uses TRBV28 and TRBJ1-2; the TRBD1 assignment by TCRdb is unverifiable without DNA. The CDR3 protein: CASRDWDYGYTF.